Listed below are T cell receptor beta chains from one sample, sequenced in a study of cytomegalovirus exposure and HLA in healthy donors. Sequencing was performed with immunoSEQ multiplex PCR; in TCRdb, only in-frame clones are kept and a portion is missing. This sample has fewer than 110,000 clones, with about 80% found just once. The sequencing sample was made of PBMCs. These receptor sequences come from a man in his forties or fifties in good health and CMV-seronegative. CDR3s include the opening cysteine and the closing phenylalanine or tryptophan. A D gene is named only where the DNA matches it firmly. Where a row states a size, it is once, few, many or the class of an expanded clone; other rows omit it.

CDR3aa: CASSDQEQAVSYEQYF
CDR3nt: TGTGCCAGCTCGGACCAAGAACAGGCGGTCTCCTACGAGCAGTACTTC
j_gene: TRBJ2-7
v_gene: TRBV18
d_gene: .
abundance: .

CDR3aa: CASSVGGYGYTF
CDR3nt: TGTGCCAGCAGTGTCGGGGGATATGGCTACACCTTC
j_gene: TRBJ1-2
v_gene: TRBV6-1
d_gene: .
abundance: .

CDR3aa: CASSLASTGELFF
CDR3nt: TGTGCCAGCTCACTAGCAAGCACCGGGGAGCTGTTTTTT
j_gene: TRBJ2-2
v_gene: TRBV18
d_gene: .
abundance: .

CDR3aa: CASSSGVTDTQYF
CDR3nt: TGTGCCAGCAGTTCCGGAGTCACAGATACGCAGTATTTT
j_gene: TRBJ2-3
v_gene: TRBV6-6
d_gene: .
abundance: .

CDR3aa: CASSQPPGQGGNYGYTF
CDR3nt: TGCGCCAGCAGCCAACCGCCGGGACAGGGCGGAAACTATGGCTACACCTTC
j_gene: TRBJ1-2
v_gene: TRBV4-1
d_gene: TRBD1
abundance: once

CDR3aa: CASSPTGTGLDTQYF
CDR3nt: TGTGCCAGCAGTCCTACCGGGACAGGGCTTGATACGCAGTATTTT
j_gene: TRBJ2-3
v_gene: TRBV27
d_gene: TRBD1
abundance: .

CDR3aa: CASSASTTSGNTIYF
CDR3nt: TGTGCCAGCTCAGCTTCGACAACCTCTGGAAACACCATATATTTT
j_gene: TRBJ1-3
v_gene: TRBV18
d_gene: .
abundance: .

CDR3aa: CAWSGSVPGGNSPLHF
CDR3nt: TGTGCCTGGAGTGGTTCTGTGCCAGGGGGTAATTCACCCCTCCACTTT
j_gene: TRBJ1-6
v_gene: TRBV30
d_gene: TRBD1
abundance: .

CDR3aa: CASRQGTEAFF
CDR3nt: TGTGCCAGCAGGCAGGGGACTGAAGCTTTCTTT
j_gene: TRBJ1-1
v_gene: TRBV2
d_gene: .
abundance: .

CDR3aa: CASSLDRDFYEQYF
CDR3nt: TGTGCCAGCAGCTTGGACAGGGATTTCTACGAGCAGTACTTC
j_gene: TRBJ2-7
v_gene: TRBV5-4
d_gene: .
abundance: .

CDR3aa: CASSSYKPGQGSYGYTF
CDR3nt: TGTGCCAGCAGCTCTTACAAGCCGGGACAGGGCAGCTATGGCTACACCTTC
j_gene: TRBJ1-2
v_gene: TRBV5-4
d_gene: TRBD1
abundance: once

CDR3aa: CASRSTGYYGYTF
CDR3nt: TGTGCCAGCAGGTCGACAGGGTACTATGGCTACACCTTC
j_gene: TRBJ1-2
v_gene: TRBV6-5
d_gene: TRBD1
abundance: .

CDR3aa: CASSYRDPNTGELFF
CDR3nt: TGCGCCAGCAGCTACAGGGACCCGAACACCGGGGAGCTGTTTTTT
j_gene: TRBJ2-2
v_gene: TRBV5-1
d_gene: .
abundance: .

CDR3aa: CASRSQTGNGYTF
CDR3nt: TGTGCCAGCAGATCACAAACAGGGAATGGCTACACCTTC
j_gene: TRBJ1-2
v_gene: TRBV6-5
d_gene: .
abundance: few

CDR3aa: CASSVRTGDISGNTIYF
CDR3nt: TGTGCCAGCAGTGTTAGAACAGGGGACATCTCTGGAAACACCATATATTTT
j_gene: TRBJ1-3
v_gene: TRBV6-1
d_gene: TRBD1
abundance: .

CDR3aa: CASSPVAGAEAFF
CDR3nt: TGTGCCAGCAGCCCGGTTGCAGGGGCTGAAGCTTTCTTT
j_gene: TRBJ1-1
v_gene: TRBV7-7
d_gene: .
abundance: .

CDR3aa: CASSPRGYIQYF
CDR3nt: TGTGCCAGCAGCCCGCGGGGTTACATTCAGTACTTC
j_gene: TRBJ2-4
v_gene: TRBV14
d_gene: .
abundance: .

CDR3aa: CAWSVRTGKADTQYF
CDR3nt: TGTGCCTGGAGTGTCCGAACAGGGAAGGCAGATACGCAGTATTTT
j_gene: TRBJ2-3
v_gene: TRBV30
d_gene: .
abundance: few

CDR3aa: CSVIQGSNQPQHF
CDR3nt: TGCAGCGTTATCCAGGGTAGCAATCAGCCCCAGCATTTT
j_gene: TRBJ1-5
v_gene: TRBV29-1
d_gene: .
abundance: .

CDR3aa: CSHTGAGSYNEQFF
CDR3nt: TGCAGTCACACAGGGGCGGGGTCCTACAATGAGCAGTTCTTC
j_gene: TRBJ2-1
v_gene: TRBV29-1
d_gene: .
abundance: .

CDR3aa: CASSLVFADTQYF
CDR3nt: TGTGCCAGCAGCTTAGTATTCGCAGATACGCAGTATTTT
j_gene: TRBJ2-3
v_gene: TRBV7-2
d_gene: .
abundance: .

CDR3aa: CASSRMAGRLHNEQFF
CDR3nt: TGTGCCAGCAGCAGAATGGCGGGGCGGTTGCACAATGAGCAGTTCTTC
j_gene: TRBJ2-1
v_gene: TRBV11-2
d_gene: .
abundance: once

CDR3aa: CASTQATNEKLFF
CDR3nt: TGTGCCAGCACTCAGGCAACTAATGAAAAACTGTTTTTT
j_gene: TRBJ1-4
v_gene: TRBV6-1
d_gene: .
abundance: .

CDR3aa: CASRGADEQYF
CDR3nt: TGTGCCAGCAGAGGGGCGGACGAGCAGTACTTC
j_gene: TRBJ2-7
v_gene: TRBV6-5
d_gene: .
abundance: few

CDR3aa: CASSFRRDYGYTF
CDR3nt: TGCGCCAGCAGCTTCCGGCGGGACTATGGCTACACCTTC
j_gene: TRBJ1-2
v_gene: TRBV5-1
d_gene: .
abundance: .

CDR3aa: CASSPMWQGARGNTEAFF
CDR3nt: TGTGCCAGCAGTCCTATGTGGCAGGGGGCGCGGGGGAACACTGAAGCTTTCTTT
j_gene: TRBJ1-1
v_gene: TRBV27
d_gene: TRBD1
abundance: .

CDR3aa: CASRRGGTPGGYTF
CDR3nt: TGTGCCAGCAGGAGGGGGGGGACCCCGGGGGGCTACACCTTC
j_gene: TRBJ1-2
v_gene: TRBV6-1
d_gene: .
abundance: .

CDR3aa: CASSVQGTREQYF
CDR3nt: TGTGCCAGCAGCGTACAGGGAACTCGCGAGCAGTACTTC
j_gene: TRBJ2-7
v_gene: TRBV7-8
d_gene: .
abundance: .

CDR3aa: CASCLGGNTEAFF
CDR3nt: TGTGCCAGCTGCCTCGGGGGGAACACTGAAGCTTTCTTT
j_gene: TRBJ1-1
v_gene: TRBV6-1
d_gene: .
abundance: .

CDR3aa: CAIRRGNTGQPQHF
CDR3nt: TGTGCCATCCGGCGGGGGAATACCGGTCAGCCCCAGCATTTT
j_gene: TRBJ1-5
v_gene: TRBV28
d_gene: .
abundance: .

CDR3aa: CASSLGQGANEQFF
CDR3nt: TGTGCCAGCAGCTTAGGACAGGGGGCCAATGAGCAGTTCTTC
j_gene: TRBJ2-1
v_gene: TRBV11-3
d_gene: TRBD1
abundance: .

CDR3aa: CSIHDPQGRNTEAFF
CDR3nt: TGTTCCATCCACGACCCCCAGGGGAGGAACACTGAAGCTTTCTTT
j_gene: TRBJ1-1
v_gene: TRBV7-9
d_gene: .
abundance: .

CDR3aa: CASSFQGTSDPDTQYF
CDR3nt: TGTGCCAGCAGCTTCCAAGGGACTAGCGATCCAGATACGCAGTATTTT
j_gene: TRBJ2-3
v_gene: TRBV5-4
d_gene: TRBD2
abundance: .

CDR3aa: CASAGRSTSGTRF
CDR3nt: TGTGCCAGCGCAGGTCGGTCCACAAGCGGCACGCGTTTC
j_gene: TRBJ1-2
v_gene: TRBV2
d_gene: .
abundance: .

CDR3aa: CASSPRVKAVNTEAFF
CDR3nt: TGTGCCAGCAGCCCGCGAGTTAAGGCGGTGAACACTGAAGCTTTCTTT
j_gene: TRBJ1-1
v_gene: TRBV7-8
d_gene: .
abundance: .

CDR3aa: CASSLMAAANEQFF
CDR3nt: TGTGCCAGCAGCTTAATGGCGGCAGCCAATGAGCAGTTCTTC
j_gene: TRBJ2-1
v_gene: TRBV5-4
d_gene: .
abundance: .

CDR3aa: CASSLAGGQGETQYF
CDR3nt: TGTGCCAGCAGCTTAGCGGGGGGGCAGGGAGAGACCCAGTACTTC
j_gene: TRBJ2-5
v_gene: TRBV11-2
d_gene: TRBD2
abundance: .

CDR3aa: CASSWTLGSNQPQHF
CDR3nt: TGTGCCAGCAGTTGGACACTGGGTAGCAATCAGCCCCAGCATTTT
j_gene: TRBJ1-5
v_gene: TRBV2
d_gene: .
abundance: .

CDR3aa: CASSRTGTGRETTEAFF
CDR3nt: TGTGCCAGCAGCCGGACCGGGACAGGGCGCGAGACGACTGAAGCTTTCTTT
j_gene: TRBJ1-1
v_gene: TRBV7-2
d_gene: TRBD1
abundance: .

CDR3aa: CASSSGQLRASGMDEQYF
CDR3nt: TGTGCCAGCAGCTCCGGACAGCTCCGGGCTAGCGGGATGGACGAGCAGTACTTC
j_gene: TRBJ2-7
v_gene: TRBV5-5
d_gene: TRBD2
abundance: .

CDR3aa: CASSVGGGEGGELFF
CDR3nt: TGTGCCAGCAGCGTAGGTGGAGGGGAAGGCGGGGAGCTGTTTTTT
j_gene: TRBJ2-2
v_gene: TRBV9
d_gene: .
abundance: once

CDR3aa: CSSSFQSQGMTGELFF
CDR3nt: TGTTCCAGCAGCTTCCAATCACAGGGGATGACCGGGGAGCTGTTTTTT
j_gene: TRBJ2-2
v_gene: TRBV7-9
d_gene: TRBD1
abundance: .

CDR3aa: CASSLDPGQGYGYTF
CDR3nt: TGTGCCAGCAGCTTAGACCCGGGACAGGGCTATGGCTACACCTTC
j_gene: TRBJ1-2
v_gene: TRBV11-2
d_gene: TRBD1
abundance: .

CDR3aa: CASSIRGADTQYF
CDR3nt: TGTGCCAGTAGTATAAGGGGCGCAGATACGCAGTATTTT
j_gene: TRBJ2-3
v_gene: TRBV19
d_gene: .
abundance: .

CDR3aa: CASSWRTGGMQETQYF
CDR3nt: TGTGCCAGCAGCTGGCGGACAGGGGGTATGCAAGAGACCCAGTACTTC
j_gene: TRBJ2-5
v_gene: TRBV7-9
d_gene: TRBD1
abundance: .

CDR3aa: CASSPEGQGTDTQYF
CDR3nt: TGCGCCAGCAGCCCTGAGGGACAGGGAACAGATACGCAGTATTTT
j_gene: TRBJ2-3
v_gene: TRBV4-1
d_gene: TRBD1
abundance: .

CDR3aa: CASSAQGAWQPQHF
CDR3nt: TGTGCCAGCAGCGCACAGGGGGCTTGGCAGCCCCAGCATTTT
j_gene: TRBJ1-5
v_gene: TRBV6-1
d_gene: TRBD1
abundance: .

CDR3aa: CASSSPGAGKNTEAFF
CDR3nt: TGTGCCAGCAGTTCACCCGGGGCGGGGAAAAACACTGAAGCTTTCTTT
j_gene: TRBJ1-1
v_gene: TRBV28
d_gene: .
abundance: .

CDR3aa: CASSPSRGGEKLFF
CDR3nt: TGCGCCAGCAGCCCTAGCCGGGGGGGGGAAAAACTGTTTTTT
j_gene: TRBJ1-4
v_gene: TRBV5-1
d_gene: .
abundance: .

CDR3aa: CASSLSQYKNIQYF
CDR3nt: TGTGCCAGCAGTTTAAGTCAGTACAAAAACATTCAGTACTTC
j_gene: TRBJ2-4
v_gene: TRBV27
d_gene: .
abundance: .

CDR3aa: CASSLQQSMYNEQFF
CDR3nt: TGTGCCAGCAGCTTACAACAGAGTATGTACAATGAGCAGTTCTTC
j_gene: TRBJ2-1
v_gene: TRBV7-2
d_gene: .
abundance: .

CDR3aa: CASSRPGQIYNQPQHF
CDR3nt: TGCGCCAGCAGTCGACCAGGACAGATCTACAATCAGCCCCAGCATTTT
j_gene: TRBJ1-5
v_gene: TRBV23-1
d_gene: .
abundance: .

CDR3aa: CASSSGGLQPQHF
CDR3nt: TGTGCCAGCAGCTCGGGAGGCTTGCAGCCCCAGCATTTT
j_gene: TRBJ1-5
v_gene: TRBV10-3
d_gene: .
abundance: few

CDR3aa: CASSRGGWTGELFF
CDR3nt: TGTGCCAGTAGTAGGGGGGGTTGGACCGGGGAGCTGTTTTTT
j_gene: TRBJ2-2
v_gene: TRBV19
d_gene: TRBD2
abundance: .

CDR3aa: CAWSLPGQVYEQYF
CDR3nt: TGTGCCTGGAGTTTACCGGGACAGGTCTACGAGCAGTACTTC
j_gene: TRBJ2-7
v_gene: TRBV30
d_gene: TRBD1
abundance: .

CDR3aa: CASSPNRVDSPLHF
CDR3nt: TGTGCCAGCTCACCGAACAGGGTAGATTCACCCCTCCACTTT
j_gene: TRBJ1-6
v_gene: TRBV18
d_gene: .
abundance: .